By share, the clone carrying this T cell receptor beta chain ranks as medium-sized. This entry comes from a study of early T cells in non-severe SARS-CoV-2 infection. Looked up from germline, CDR1 is SEHNR and CDR2 is FQNEAQ (reference sequence). Trimming removed 8 bases from V and 0 bases from J, with 8 bases in between. The CDR3 spans 12 residues. cDNA molecules, individually, were tagged with unique molecular identifiers. One entry per CDR3 protein results from TCRdb running MiXCR on the 5' RACE reads. There are 32,000 or so distinct CDR3 sequences in the sample; 6.3% occur only once, and 4.5% to 7.5% lies in the top ten.

The source of this sequence is an adult who was a healthcare worker with PCR-confirmed SARS-CoV-2 infection or an uninfected control (not recorded which). The specimen sequenced was whole blood. The chain employs TRBV7-9 and TRBJ2-7, with D maybe TRBD1 (5 bases). The CDR3 DNA sequence: TGTGCCAGCGGGGCCTCCTCCTACGAGCAGTACTTC. As protein: CASGASSYEQYF.